This T cell receptor beta chain emerged from a study of T cells in localized non-small cell lung cancer. Of note for this clone: Its cognate antigen is unknown.

CDR1 is SGHRS and CDR2 is YFSETQ in the germline V gene. V shed 4 bases and J 6 bases; nucleotides not matched to a gene: 14. The CDR3 totals 16 residues. The data were produced by immunoSEQ multiplex PCR, yet TCRdb's version contains in-frame clones alone and is incomplete. The sample has approximately 31,000 clones; about 78% are singletons. Study-wide results and caveats: Adjacent lung exhibited a median of 57 among the 100 most abundant tumor clones. Heterogeneity remains possible because sequencing was limited to only one tumor region.

Here the sequenced sample was peripheral blood, taken before any cancer treatment. The TCR comes from an older male donor with stage II squamous cell lung carcinoma. The chain joins TRBV5-1 to TRBJ2-7, with 9 bases matching TRBD2. The CDR3 here is CASSPAGGAGQGEQYF. The CDR3 DNA sequence: TGCGCCAGCAGCCCTGCGGGGGGGGCGGGCCAGGGCGAGCAGTACTTC.